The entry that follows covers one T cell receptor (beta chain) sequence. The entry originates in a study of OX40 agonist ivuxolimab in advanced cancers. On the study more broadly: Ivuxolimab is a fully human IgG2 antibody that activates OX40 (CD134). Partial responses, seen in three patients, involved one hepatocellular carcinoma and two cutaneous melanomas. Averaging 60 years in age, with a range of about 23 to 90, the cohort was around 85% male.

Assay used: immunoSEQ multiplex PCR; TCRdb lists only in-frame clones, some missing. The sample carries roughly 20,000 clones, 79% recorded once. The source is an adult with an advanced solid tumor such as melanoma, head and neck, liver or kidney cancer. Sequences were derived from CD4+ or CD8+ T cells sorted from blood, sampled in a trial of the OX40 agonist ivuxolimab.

The DNA for the CDR3 is TGTGCCAGCAGCCTTGCGGGATTCTCCTACGAGCAGTACTTC. Its protein product is CASSLAGFSYEQYF. This sequence joins TRBV25-1 and TRBJ2-7, with D perhaps matching TRBD2 (6 bases). Trimming pared 6 bases from V and 0 bases from J, leaving 12 bases between. The CDR3 consists of 14 residues. Looked up from germline, CDR1 is MGHDK and CDR2 is SYGVNS.